These T cell receptor beta chains were read from a single sample in a study of shared clonotypes between healthy human individuals. Only in-frame clones appear in the TCRdb table, and some are missing; sequencing was by immunoSEQ multiplex PCR. In the table there are some 380,000 clones, about 96% of which are singletons. The sample comprised memory CD8+ T cells sorted from blood. The receptors were sampled from a man aged 30 to 45 in good health. CDR3s leave out the opening cysteine and the closing phenylalanine or tryptophan.

V: TRBV10-3; J: TRBJ1-1; CDR3: AIRGGNTEAF
V: TRBV5-4; J: TRBJ2-7; CDR3: ASSFLGGRGYEQY
V: TRBV7-9; J: TRBJ2-7; CDR3: ASSLAGTGGEQY
V: TRBV27; J: TRBJ2-5; CDR3: ASSRQGAVGTQY
V: TRBV7-8; J: TRBJ2-1; CDR3: ASSSLAGGTYNEQF
V: TRBV7-9; J: TRBJ2-5; CDR3: ASSSRSTGGETQY
V: TRBV2; J: TRBJ2-7; CDR3: ASRGNRDSRDEQY
V: TRBV27; J: TRBJ2-2; CDR3: ASSFEAGELF
V: TRBV9; J: TRBJ2-7; CDR3: ASSPELASYYEQY
V: TRBV30; J: TRBJ2-7; CDR3: AWSGLGARPPPYEQY
V: TRBV5-4; J: TRBJ2-3; CDR3: ASSRGQGFPSTDTQY
V: TRBV4-2; J: TRBJ2-5; CDR3: ASSQASGRTQETQY
V: TRBV27; J: TRBJ1-3; CDR3: ASREVGTGNTIY
V: TRBV28; J: TRBJ1-4; CDR3: ASSLSPWGTNEKLF
V: TRBV28; J: TRBJ1-4; CDR3: ASSFWAYGEKLF
V: TRBV10-3; J: TRBJ2-2; CDR3: AISGRGTGELF
V: TRBV7-9; J: TRBJ2-3; CDR3: ASSLTDTDTQY
V: TRBV20-1; J: TRBJ2-5; CDR3: SADRGQTQY
V: TRBV6-1; J: TRBJ1-2; CDR3: ASSGGIRNNYGYT
V: TRBV19; J: TRBJ2-2; CDR3: ASTRRRVTGELF
V: TRBV28; J: TRBJ1-3; CDR3: ASSLSRTSSGNTIY
V: TRBV5-1; J: TRBJ2-1; CDR3: ASSLQVNEQF
V: TRBV2; J: TRBJ2-5; CDR3: ASQLDTHYTTQY
V: TRBV11-1; J: TRBJ2-7; CDR3: ASSLGFDYEQY
V: TRBV7-2; J: TRBJ1-1; CDR3: ASSSGQSNEAF
V: TRBV5-1; J: TRBJ2-7; CDR3: ASSLDLPYEQY
V: TRBV6-5; J: TRBJ2-7; CDR3: ASSATGGLYEQY
V: TRBV6-5; J: TRBJ1-2; CDR3: ASSYASGGAYGYT